This TCR beta chain came from a study of blood T cell repertoires in COVID-19. On the study more broadly: COVID-19 samples from acute and convalescent phases originated in the United States, Italy and Spain. Sample material is recorded as cDNA or gDNA derived from T cells, B-cell-depleted T cells, or PBMCs.

In the original analysis: Researchers report that nucleated cell counts were estimated from reference gene primer amplification. Profiled with immunoSEQ multiplex PCR; TCRdb holds only in-frame clones, not every one. For V, J and clone size, that table is used; D and trimming come from the DNA. The repertoire has more than 80,000 clones, 84% of them found once; the top ten carry more than 13%. V gave up 0 bases and J gave up 7 bases; unmatched junction bases: 5. Germline values: CDR1 SGDLS, CDR2 YYNGEE. This CDR3 region has 15 residues. The TCR comes from a woman in her fifties or sixties with acute or convalescent COVID-19. Sequenced input: peripheral blood. The J gene is TRBJ2-1, the V gene TRBV9, with TRBD2 matching 9 bases. The CDR3 here is CASSVAGGGVNEQFF. The CDR3 DNA follows: TGTGCCAGCAGCGTAGCCGGCGGGGGGGTAAATGAGCAGTTCTTC.